The 27 T cell receptor beta chains below all came from one sample that was sequenced in a study of T cell changes during pregnancy in multiple sclerosis (dated 2019 in TCRdb). Receptors were amplified or captured by the immunoSEQ multiplex PCR assay. What TCRdb holds here is the immuneACCESS table cut down to in-frame rearrangements. Part of the clones is not present; checked against another copy, under half of the missing clones reflect an unresolved V gene, and the others are unexplained. For this sample there are around 70,000 clones; 92% appear just once. The ten largest make up approximately 2.4% of the sample. The specimen comprised peripheral blood, sampled before pregnancy. Receptor source: a female donor with multiple sclerosis, enrolled in a pregnancy study.

This sequence joins TRBV7-9 and TRBJ2-5; D perhaps matches TRBD1 (5 bases). In germline, CDR1 is SEHNR, CDR2 FQNEAQ (reference sequence). The germline V and J ends were trimmed by 2 bases and 1 base, with 8 bases remaining between them. The CDR3 extends over 14 amino acids. CDR3 region: CASSLMTVQETQYF. CDR3 nucleotide sequence: TGTGCCAGCAGCTTAATGACAGTCCAAGAGACCCAGTACTTC.

V is TRBV5-4 and J is TRBJ1-5; maybe TRBD1 (5 bases). Germline CDR1 SGHNT, CDR2 YYREEE (reference sequence). This CDR3 comprises 13 residues. Between the trimmed V and J ends, which lost 4 bases and 5 bases, there was a span of 10 bases. The CDR3 DNA reads as TGTGCCAGCAGCCGGGACTGGGATCAGCCCCAGCATTTT. Its translation is CASSRDWDQPQHF.

CDR3 nucleotides: TGTGCCAGCAGTGAATATATACAGAAAAATGAAAAACTGTTTTTT. Translating gives CASSEYIQKNEKLFF. The chain is built from TRBV25-1 and TRBJ1-4; unclear D gene. The germline V gene encodes CDR1 MGHDK and CDR2 SYGVNS. The CDR3 covers 15 residues. The V and J ends lost 0 bases and 5 bases respectively, with 10 bases between them.

The rearrangement uses TRBV19 and TRBJ1-1, with 7 bases matching TRBD1. This CDR3 is built from 15 residues. Trimming removed 1 base from V and 4 bases from J; junction bases left unmatched: 6. Germline V gives CDR1 LNHDA, CDR2 SQIVND (reference sequence). As DNA, the CDR3 is TGTGCCAGTAGTATAGTCAGGGGGACGGGCACTGAAGCTTTCTTT. It is translated as CASSIVRGTGTEAFF.

The chain combines TRBV19 with TRBJ2-7; D might be TRBD1 (5 bases). Trimming removed 5 bases at V and 0 bases at J, with 11 bases between. The CDR3 runs 14 residues. Germline V lookup: CDR1 LNHDA, CDR2 SQIVND (reference sequence). Here the CDR3 DNA reads TGTGCCAGTAGTCCCAGGGTCAGCTCCTACGAGCAGTACTTC. It yields the protein CASSPRVSSYEQYF.

V usage is TRBV15 and J usage is TRBJ2-5, with 8 nucleotides matching TRBD1. CDR1 LNHNV and CDR2 YYDKDF come from the germline V gene (reference sequence). This CDR3 contains 15 residues. V trimming: 4 bases; J trimming: 5 bases; junction bases outside the gene matches: 9. The CDR3 region is CATSTGGNKMETQYF. The DNA for the CDR3 is TGTGCCACCAGCACAGGGGGCAACAAGATGGAGACCCAGTACTTC. Together with reference TRBV15 and TRBJ2-5, the CDR3 gives the full variable domain: DAMVIQNPRYQVTQFGKPVTLSCSQTLNHNVMYWYQQKSSQAPKLLFHYYDKDFNNEADTPDNFQSRRPNTSFCFLDIRSPGLGDTAMYLCATSTGGNKMETQYFGPGTRLLVL.

The rearrangement joins TRBV14 to TRBJ1-1; D gene ambiguous. CDR1 SGHDN and CDR2 FVKESK come from the germline V gene. There are 11 residues in the CDR3. V was trimmed by 5 bases and J by 5 bases, leaving 6 bases between them. DNA for the CDR3: TGTGCCAGCAGCGGAGGAACTGAAGCTTTCTTT. This sequence encodes CASSGGTEAFF.

The rearrangement links TRBV19 to TRBJ2-7; D unclear. The CDR3 is made up of 16 amino acids. Germline V CDR1 and CDR2: LNHDA, SQIVND (reference sequence). V shed 0 bases and J shed 0 bases, with 12 bases lying between them. CDR3 in amino acids: CASSIDLSWSSYEQYF. CDR3 nucleotides: TGTGCCAGTAGTATAGATCTTAGTTGGAGCTCCTACGAGCAGTACTTC.

The chain combines TRBV5-1 with TRBJ2-7; possibly TRBD1 for D (5 bases). The CDR3 has 13 amino acids. V lost 4 bases to trimming and J lost 7 bases, with 15 bases between them. Germline V gives CDR1 SGHRS, CDR2 YFSETQ. The CDR3 region is CASSATGRWEQYF. CDR3 DNA: TGCGCCAGCAGCGCCACAGGTCGCTGGGAGCAGTACTTC.

This clone was counted once. The rearrangement links TRBV19 to TRBJ1-2; D may be TRBD1 (5 bases). V was cut by 7 bases and J by 8 bases, with 17 bases left in between. The CDR3 extends over 13 amino acids. The germline V gene has CDR1 LNHDA and CDR2 SQIVND (reference sequence). In DNA form, the CDR3 reads TGTGCCAGTACCACATCCAGGGTAGGGGGCTACACCTTC. Translation gives CASTTSRVGGYTF.

V is TRBV11-2 and J is TRBJ2-2, with D tentatively TRBD1 (5 bases). The germline V gene encodes CDR1 SGHAT and CDR2 FQNNGV. V lost 3 bases and J lost 7, with 12 bases in between. This CDR3 spans 14 amino acids. CDR3: CASSLGLVGGELFF. CDR3 nucleotide sequence: TGTGCCAGCAGCTTGGGGCTAGTGGGCGGGGAGCTGTTTTTT.

This clone was counted between two and nine times. The chain joins TRBV4-3 to TRBJ2-7, with 9 bases that match TRBD1. CDR1 and CDR2 from the germline V gene are LGHNA and YSLEER. The CDR3 sequence is 15 residues long. With 4 bases clipped from V and 4 bases from J, the junction kept 8 bases outside the gene matches. The CDR3: CASSLLQGASYEQYF. CDR3 nucleotide sequence: TGCGCCAGCAGCCTTTTACAGGGGGCATCGTACGAGCAGTACTTC.

The chain joins TRBV7-9 to TRBJ2-1; 7 positions match TRBD2. The V segment lost 1 base and the J segment 5 bases; nucleotides outside the gene matches: 5. Germline V gene lookup returns CDR1 SEHNR and CDR2 FQNEAQ (reference sequence). There are 15 residues in the CDR3. In nucleotides, the CDR3 is TGTGCCAGCAGCTTAGTACTAGCGAGTAACAATGAGCAGTTCTTC. Its translation: CASSLVLASNNEQFF.

The gene calls are TRBV4-1 and TRBJ2-2; TRBD1 matches 7 bases. With 2 bases clipped from V and 6 bases from J, the junction kept 6 bases outside the gene matches. The CDR3 extends over 15 amino acids. Germline V gives CDR1 MGHRA, CDR2 YSYEKL. The CDR3 is CASSQNPTGAGELFF. The CDR3 nucleotides read TGCGCCAGCAGCCAAAATCCCACAGGGGCCGGGGAGCTGTTTTTT.

J is TRBJ2-3 and V is TRBV28, with 7 bases aligning to TRBD1. The length of the CDR3 is 13 residues. The junction had 6 bases not matched to a gene; V was cut back by 10 bases and J by 2 bases. Germline-derived CDR1 and CDR2 are MDHEN and SYDVKM. DNA of the CDR3: TGTGCCACCACGGACAGGCCCACAGATACGCAGTATTTT. It is translated as CATTDRPTDTQYF.

The chain combines TRBV27 with TRBJ2-2; TRBD2 agrees at 15 bases. This CDR3 has 19 amino acids. V shed 4 bases, J shed 4 bases, and the junction held 10 bases outside the gene matches. Germline-derived CDR1 and CDR2 are MNHEY and SMNVEV (reference sequence). For the CDR3, the DNA is TGTGCCAGCAGTTACTCCGGGACTAGCGGGAGGCTGGGCACCGGGGAGCTGTTTTTT. Protein sequence: CASSYSGTSGRLGTGELFF.

CDR3 bases: TGTGCCAGCAGCCAAGAAGGGGACAGCTCCTACGAGCAGTACTTC. This gives the protein CASSQEGDSSYEQYF. V usage is TRBV4-2 and J usage is TRBJ2-7; 7 positions match TRBD1. Looked up from germline, CDR1 is LGHNA and CDR2 is YNFKEQ. The CDR3 loop spans 15 amino acids. V dropped 0 bases and J dropped 0; count of bases not matched to a gene: 2.

The V and J genes are TRBV7-9 and TRBJ2-1; D remains ambiguous. V was clipped by 6 bases and J by 3 bases, with 12 bases between them. This CDR3 comprises 14 residues. CDR1 is SEHNR and CDR2 is FQNEAQ in the germline V gene (reference sequence). CDR3 protein: CASSSLTYYNEQFF. The DNA of the CDR3 is TGTGCCAGCAGTTCCTTGACATACTACAATGAGCAGTTCTTC.

This clone has only a few counts. The chain carries TRBV19 and TRBJ1-1; TRBD1 might be the D (5 bases). Germline loops: CDR1 LNHDA, CDR2 SQIVND (reference sequence). The V and J ends lost 5 bases and 0 bases respectively, with 7 bases between them. The CDR3 is 13 amino acids. CDR3 in DNA: TGTGCCAGTAGTTCGACAGTGAACACTGAAGCTTTCTTT. Amino acid sequence: CASSSTVNTEAFF.

The genes are TRBV29-1 and TRBJ1-2; D gene uncertain. The CDR3 totals 13 residues. Germline loops: CDR1 SQVTM, CDR2 ANQGSEA. Deletions cut 3 bases from V and 3 bases from J, with 11 bases between. As DNA, the CDR3 is TGCAGCGTTGATGCAGGAACTTACTATGGCTACACCTTC. Protein sequence: CSVDAGTYYGYTF. Filled out from reference TRBV29-1 and TRBJ1-2, the complete variable domain reads SAVISQKPSRDICQRGTSLTIQCQVDSQVTMMFWYRQQPGQSLTLIATANQGSEATYESGFVIDKFPISRPNLTFSTLTVSNMSPEDSSIYLCSVDAGTYYGYTFGSGTRLTVV.

The chain combines TRBV30 with TRBJ2-1; TRBD2 aligns across 10 bases. Germline CDR1 is GTSNPN and CDR2 is SVGIG (reference sequence). The CDR3 is made up of 16 amino acids. Trimming took 1 base from V and 5 from J; bases not matched to a gene: 8. CDR3 sequence reads: CAWSGNPSGGDNEQFF. In DNA, the CDR3 is TGTGCCTGGAGTGGGAATCCTAGCGGGGGTGACAATGAGCAGTTCTTC.

This rearrangement joins TRBV28 to TRBJ1-4, with unresolved D. Trimming removed 3 bases at V and 3 bases at J, with 14 bases between. The CDR3 contains 16 residues. Germline V CDR1 and CDR2: MDHEN, SYDVKM. The CDR3 reads CASSFSLGIANEKLFF. DNA for the CDR3: TGTGCCAGCAGTTTTTCCCTGGGCATAGCTAATGAAAAACTGTTTTTT.

This chain uses TRBV6-1 with TRBJ2-7; 8 bases map to TRBD2. The ends lost 2 bases at V and 5 bases at J; junction bases unmatched: 14. This CDR3 has 17 amino acids. Germline CDR1 is MNHNS and CDR2 is SASEGT. The DNA for the CDR3 is TGTGCCAGCAGTGAACCAATACCGGGACTAGGTCGCCACGAGCAGTACTTC. It codes for CASSEPIPGLGRHEQYF.

The chain carries TRBV25-1 and TRBJ2-5; 12 bases line up with TRBD2. V gave up 6 bases and J gave up 5 bases; unmatched junction bases: 4. There are 14 residues in the CDR3. Per germline, CDR1 MGHDK and CDR2 SYGVNS. This CDR3 reads CASSTTSGSETQYF. In DNA form, the CDR3 reads TGTGCCAGCAGCACGACTAGCGGGAGCGAGACCCAGTACTTC.

The V call is TRBV27, the J call TRBJ1-4; D gene ambiguous. V was pared by 4 bases and J by 6 bases, with 9 bases between. The length of the CDR3 is 13 residues. Germline V CDR1 and CDR2: MNHEY, SMNVEV (reference sequence). The CDR3 DNA reads as TGTGCCAGCAGTTCCCTTCTTGATGAAAAACTGTTTTTT. Amino acids: CASSSLLDEKLFF.

The rearrangement joins TRBV6-6 to TRBJ1-4, with D maybe TRBD1 (6 bases). Germline V gene lookup returns CDR1 MNHNY and CDR2 SVGAGI (reference sequence). The CDR3 length is 15 residues. Trimming removed 5 bases from V and 3 bases from J, with 13 bases in between. CDR3 coding DNA: TGTGCCAGCAGTACTCGGGGGGGGCCTAATGAAAAACTGTTTTTT. Translated, it gives CASSTRGGPNEKLFF.

The chain is built from TRBV19 and TRBJ2-7, with 9 positions matching TRBD2. The CDR3 is 15 amino acids. The germline V gene has CDR1 LNHDA and CDR2 SQIVND (reference sequence). Unmatched junction bases numbered 5, after V lost 3 bases and J lost 2 bases. CDR3 DNA: TGTGCCAGTAGTATCGGGACTAGCCGAACCTACGAGCAGTACTTC. Translated, it gives CASSIGTSRTYEQYF.